Below, 8 T cell receptor beta chains from the same sample are listed, as sequenced in a study of glioma-infiltrating T cells after dendritic cell vaccination. This table comes from immunoSEQ multiplex PCR, and its TCRdb copy is limited to in-frame clones, with some not included. The data contain 100,000 or so clones, 65% to 90% of them seen just once; the ten biggest clones take up 15% to 17%. The source was blood, collected before dendritic cell vaccination. These receptors came from a human donor with glioblastoma.

This clone was found a few times. This chain uses TRBV28 with TRBJ2-3; the D is unclear. In germline, CDR1 is MDHEN, CDR2 SYDVKM. V lost 9 bases, J lost 8 bases, and 15 bases lay in between. This CDR3 is 12 amino acids long. The CDR3 DNA follows: TGTGCCAGTATGGGTGGGTGGGCTACGCAGTATTTT. It is translated as CASMGGWATQYF.

This chain connects TRBV5-1 to TRBJ2-5; 8 bases are shared with TRBD1. This CDR3 spans 14 amino acids. From germline, CDR1 is SGHRS and CDR2 YFSETQ. Trimming cost V 5 bases and J 4 bases; bases outside gene matches: 7. The CDR3 sequence: CASSFMTGVETQYF. The DNA of the CDR3 is TGCGCCAGCAGTTTTATGACAGGGGTAGAGACCCAGTACTTC.

This chain uses TRBV15 with TRBJ1-5; 9 positions match TRBD1. The J segment lost 6 bases and the V segment lost 0 bases, leaving 6 bases of the junction unmatched. Germline assignment: CDR1 LNHNV and CDR2 YYDKDF (reference sequence). The CDR3 runs 16 residues. The CDR3 loop reads CATSREQGAGSQPQHF. CDR3 DNA: TGTGCCACCAGCAGAGAACAGGGGGCAGGGAGTCAGCCCCAGCATTTT.

V usage is TRBV18 and J usage is TRBJ1-1, with D perhaps TRBD1 (5 bases). The germline V and J ends were trimmed by 3 bases and 4 bases, with 15 bases remaining between them. The CDR3 runs to 15 residues. Germline loops: CDR1 KGHSH, CDR2 LQKENI. In DNA, the CDR3 is TGTGCCAGCTCACCTCCGGGACTTGAGGGCACTGAAGCTTTCTTT. Encoded protein: CASSPPGLEGTEAFF.

This rearrangement joins TRBV5-6 to TRBJ1-1; TRBD1 agrees at 8 bases. Germline-derived CDR1 and CDR2 are SGHDT and YYEEEE. The V and J ends lost 2 bases and 6 bases, in that order; junction bases with no gene match: 12. This CDR3 comprises 16 residues. As DNA, the CDR3 is TGTGCCAGCAGCTTAGGCCCAGGGGGCTTGTTGGCTGAAGCTTTCTTT. Its protein product is CASSLGPGGLLAEAFF.

This chain uses TRBV25-1 with TRBJ2-2; 11 bases map to TRBD1. This CDR3 contains 17 residues. V lost 2 bases to trimming and J lost 4 bases; unmatched junction nucleotides: 6. Germline V gene sequence: CDR1 MGHDK, CDR2 SYGVNS. The CDR3 coding sequence is TGTGCCAGCAGTGAAATTCAGGGGACAGGGGGCACCGGGGAGCTGTTTTTT. This gives the protein CASSEIQGTGGTGELFF.

The chain couples TRBV5-4 to TRBJ1-1; no clear D. Trimming took 8 bases from V and 3 from J, leaving 20 bases between them. Germline CDR1 SGHNT, CDR2 YYREEE (reference sequence). This CDR3 has 15 residues. This CDR3 reads CASRPSRGLDTEAFF. The DNA for the CDR3 is TGTGCCAGTCGCCCGTCGAGAGGGCTAGACACTGAAGCTTTCTTT.

Only one count was recorded for this clone. The chain is built from TRBV5-4 and TRBJ2-7; 9 bases are a match to TRBD2. Germline V CDR1 and CDR2: SGHNT, YYREEE (reference sequence). Trimming took 0 bases from V and 7 from J; bases not matched to a gene: 5. The CDR3 covers 14 residues. CDR3 residues: CASSLGLAEGEQYF. The CDR3 bases are TGTGCCAGCAGCTTGGGACTAGCGGAAGGGGAGCAGTACTTC.